This T cell receptor beta chain appears in the sequencing data of a study of T cells in Graves' hyperthyroidism and ophthalmopathy. Whole-study findings and limits: The authors' 13 V-J model separated ophthalmopathy from stable hyperthyroidism. Blood also carried most thyroid clonotypes expanded above 0.001. The model forecast ophthalmopathy, anticipating it by a median roughly 6.5 months before onset.

Amplification of TCR beta CDR3 regions used RNA as the template. The primer set for the first-round RT-PCR of the TCR CDR3 was HTBI. Each CDR3 protein gets one entry after TCRdb re-called the multiplex PCR reads with MiXCR. The sample carries tens of thousands of distinct CDR3 sequences, 40% to 55% recorded once. Germline V gene data show CDR1 as SQVTM and CDR2 as ANQGSEA. Deletions cut 6 bases from V and 2 bases from J, with 5 bases between. CDR3 length: 10 residues. Regarding this clonotype: Antigen specificity is unknown.

Used for diagnoses were clinical symptoms, serum thyroxine and TRAb, thyroid ultrasound and orbital computed tomography. This chain joins TRBV29-1 and TRBJ2-7; D perhaps matches TRBD2 (5 bases). Sequenced sample: blood. The sequence was obtained from a woman between 45 and 60 years old with Graves' hyperthyroidism that later progressed to Graves' ophthalmopathy. This CDR3 is CSVGTYEQYF. The CDR3 DNA sequence: TGCAGCGTCGGGACCTACGAGCAGTACTTC.